These 14 T cell receptor beta chains share one sample of origin, sequenced in a study of T-cell memory formation after mild COVID-19. TCRdb reprocessed the 5' RACE reads via MiXCR and lists one record per CDR3 protein. This sample has roughly 600,000 distinct CDR3 sequences, with more than 15% found just once. The specimen sequenced was PBMCs or a T cell subset sorted from them (not recorded which). These receptors came from an adult woman who had mild COVID-19 (a few samples of this study predate the infection). Cell type and time point are not known.

CDR3 DNA: TGCAGTGCCTCACGGGGGGGCGCGAACACCGGGGAGCTGTTTTTT. This encodes CSASRGGANTGELFF. The chain uses TRBV20-1 and TRBJ2-2; 8 bases are shared with TRBD2. V trimming: 6 bases; J trimming: 0 bases; junction bases outside the gene matches: 6. The CDR3 runs 15 residues. Germline V CDR1 and CDR2: DFQATT, SNEGSKA (reference sequence).

This clonotype was seen a handful of times. The chain employs TRBV20-1 and TRBJ2-4; D might be TRBD1 (6 bases). Trimming removed 5 bases at V and 7 bases at J, with 15 bases between. The CDR3 runs 13 residues. The germline V gene encodes CDR1 DFQATT and CDR2 SNEGSKA (reference sequence). The CDR3 loop is CSAEQGARNIQYF. DNA for the CDR3: TGCAGTGCTGAACAGGGAGCGCGCAACATTCAGTACTTC.

This clonotype was detected ten times or more. The V and J genes are TRBV20-1 and TRBJ2-7; 7 bases agree with TRBD1. Germline V CDR1 and CDR2: DFQATT, SNEGSKA (reference sequence). The ends lost 5 bases at V and 3 bases at J; junction bases unmatched: 7. The CDR3 has 13 amino acids. The CDR3 reads CSARDSVIYEQYF. The CDR3 DNA follows: TGCAGTGCTCGGGACAGTGTTATCTACGAGCAGTACTTC.

This clonotype was picked up a small number of times. This chain links TRBV7-3 with TRBJ2-5; 8 bases fit TRBD2. The CDR3 totals 15 residues. Germline values: CDR1 SGHTA, CDR2 FQGTGA. V dropped 5 bases and J dropped 5; count of bases not matched to a gene: 10. The CDR3 protein is CASSPGSGGSETQYF. The CDR3 DNA reads TGTGCCAGCAGCCCAGGGTCGGGGGGGAGCGAGACCCAGTACTTC.

The sample holds a few counts of this clonotype. This chain links TRBV7-3 with TRBJ1-1; the match to TRBD1 covers 7 bases. The junction had 10 bases not matched to a gene; V was cut back by 4 bases and J by 5 bases. Germline V gene data show CDR1 as SGHTA and CDR2 as FQGTGA. CDR3 length: 15 residues. The CDR3 is CASSSGAGGGTEAFF. CDR3 in DNA: TGTGCCAGCAGCTCCGGCGCAGGGGGTGGTACTGAAGCTTTCTTT. Using reference TRBV7-3 and TRBJ1-1 for the parts outside the CDR3, the full variable domain is GAGVSQTPSNKVTEKGKYVELRCDPISGHTALYWYRQSLGQGPEFLIYFQGTGAADDSGLPNDRFFAVRPEGSVSTLKIQRTERGDSAVYLCASSSGAGGGTEAFFGQGTRLTVV.

V usage is TRBV5-4 and J usage is TRBJ2-5, with 9 positions matching TRBD1. After removal of 1 base from V and 5 bases from J, the junction contained 9 bases not matched to a gene. CDR1 is SGHNT, CDR2 YYREEE, per germline (reference sequence). This CDR3 comprises 16 residues. CDR3 nucleotides: TGTGCCAGCAGCTTGATGAATGGACAGGGGACGGAGACCCAGTACTTC. Residues: CASSLMNGQGTETQYF.

V and J are TRBV2 and TRBJ1-2; D is ambiguous. CDR1 is SNHLY, CDR2 FYNNEI, per germline. CDR3 length equals 13 residues. V was clipped by 6 bases and J by 1 base, with 9 bases between them. CDR3 nucleotide sequence: TGTGCCAGCAGGGACCATATTAACTATGGCTACACCTTC. The encoded protein is CASRDHINYGYTF.

This clonotype appeared a few times. V usage is TRBV7-9 and J usage is TRBJ2-4, with a tentative D call TRBD1 (6 bases). V lost 0 bases and J lost 3, with 21 bases in between. Germline V gene lookup returns CDR1 SEHNR and CDR2 FQNEAQ (reference sequence). This CDR3 region has 19 residues. Here the CDR3 DNA reads TGTGCCAGCAGCTTAGCGACCTCCACCCGGGCAGGGGACAAAAACATTCAGTACTTC. Translation: CASSLATSTRAGDKNIQYF.

CDR3 DNA sequence: TGTGCCAGCAGCCAAGAAGGGGACAGGGGCCACGAGCAGTACTTC. Protein: CASSQEGDRGHEQYF. The V and J genes are TRBV4-2 and TRBJ2-7, with 10 nucleotides matching TRBD1. This CDR3 has 15 amino acids. The junction had 4 bases not matched to a gene; V was cut back by 0 bases and J by 5 bases. CDR1 and CDR2 (germline): LGHNA, YNFKEQ.

The table lists this clonotype with many counts. V gene TRBV30 combines with J gene TRBJ2-1; the D gene is possibly TRBD2 (6 bases). CDR3 length: 14 amino acids. CDR1 is GTSNPN and CDR2 is SVGIG in the germline V gene (reference sequence). Deletions cut 2 bases from V and 2 bases from J, with 10 bases between. CDR3 nucleotides: TGTGCCTGGAGTTCGGGGGTACCCTACAATGAGCAGTTCTTC. Amino acid sequence: CAWSSGVPYNEQFF. The complete variable domain, with remaining parts taken from reference TRBV30 and TRBJ2-1, reads SQTIHQWPATLVQPVGSPLSLECTVEGTSNPNLYWYRQAAGRGLQLLFYSVGIGQISSEVPQNLSASRPQDRQFILSSKKLLLSDSGFYLCAWSSGVPYNEQFFGPGTRLTVL.

This clonotype was observed at least ten times. This rearrangement joins TRBV3-1 to TRBJ2-7; perhaps D is TRBD1 or TRBD2 (5 bases each). The V end lost 4 bases, the J end lost 1 base, and 8 bases lay between the germline ends. This CDR3 has 13 residues. Germline CDR1 LGHDT, CDR2 YNNKEL (reference sequence). Here the CDR3 DNA reads TGTGCCAGCAGCCGGGACCTATCCTACGAGCAGTACTTC. Its protein is CASSRDLSYEQYF.

Comments on this clonotype: A junction boundary mismatches the germline segment, possibly from a read error. The chain joins TRBV5-1 to TRBJ1-2; no clear D gene. CDR1 is SGHRS and CDR2 is YFSETQ in the germline V gene. There are 13 residues in the CDR3. The CDR3 DNA reads TGCGCCAGCAGCTTAGCGGGGTATTCGGGTCTTTTCTTC. Its translation is CASSLAGYSGLFF. The complete variable domain, with remaining parts taken from reference TRBV5-1 and TRBJ1-2, reads KAGVTQTPRYLIKTRGQQVTLSCSPISGHRSVSWYQQTPGQGLQFLFEYFSETQRNKGNFPGRFSGRQFSNSRSEMNVSTLELGDSALYLCASSLAGYSGLFFGSGTRLTVV.

This clonotype was seen a few times. The J gene is TRBJ1-2, the V gene TRBV6-5, with a weak D call TRBD1 (6 bases). V was trimmed by 6 bases and J by 0 bases, leaving 14 bases between them. Germline-derived CDR1 and CDR2 are MNHEY and SVGAGI. This CDR3 spans 15 amino acids. This chain's CDR3 is CASRKQGPSNYGYTF. DNA for the CDR3: TGTGCCAGCAGGAAACAGGGCCCTTCTAACTATGGCTACACCTTC.

This chain uses TRBV12-3 or TRBV12-4 with TRBJ1-1; D not resolved. The CDR3 is 12 amino acids. The ends were cut back, 6 bases at V and 7 bases at J, with 12 bases in the middle. Here the CDR3 reads CASRGPGFEAFF. For the CDR3, the DNA is TGTGCCAGCAGGGGTCCAGGATTTGAAGCTTTCTTT.